The rows below give T cell receptor beta chains drawn from one sample of a study of cytomegalovirus exposure and HLA in healthy donors. The repertoire was sequenced with immunoSEQ multiplex PCR; TCRdb's copy has only in-frame clones and lacks some. The repertoire holds roughly 260,000 clones, with approximately 84% as singletons. The sequenced sample was PBMCs. These receptors were taken from a woman in her thirties or forties in good health and CMV-seropositive. Both conserved end residues are part of each CDR3. D genes are given only for firm matches. A clone size is listed for some rows: how often the clone was seen (once, few, many), or a class if it is expanded.

d_gene: TRBD1
j_gene: TRBJ1-5
abundance: .
v_gene: TRBV18
CDR3aa: CASSPGQGRQPQHF
CDR3nt: TGTGCCAGCTCACCAGGACAGGGCCGACAGCCCCAGCATTTT

d_gene: .
j_gene: TRBJ2-7
abundance: once
v_gene: TRBV7-9
CDR3aa: CASSPRPSSHEQYF
CDR3nt: TGTGCCAGCAGCCCCCGACCTAGTTCCCACGAGCAGTACTTC

d_gene: TRBD1
j_gene: TRBJ1-2
abundance: .
v_gene: TRBV7-8
CDR3aa: CASSTRTGLDYGYTF
CDR3nt: TGTGCCAGCAGCACGCGGACAGGCTTGGACTATGGCTACACCTTC

d_gene: TRBD1
j_gene: TRBJ2-3
abundance: .
v_gene: TRBV29-1
CDR3aa: CSVDLGTGNTDTQYF
CDR3nt: TGCAGCGTTGATCTCGGGACAGGGAATACAGATACGCAGTATTTT

d_gene: TRBD1
j_gene: TRBJ1-3
abundance: .
v_gene: TRBV9
CDR3aa: CASSERQGITGNTIYF
CDR3nt: TGTGCCAGCAGCGAAAGACAGGGAATTACTGGAAACACCATATATTTT

d_gene: TRBD1
j_gene: TRBJ2-7
abundance: .
v_gene: TRBV5-5
CDR3aa: CASSFTTGGPEQYF
CDR3nt: TGTGCCAGCAGCTTCACGACAGGGGGCCCCGAGCAGTACTTC

d_gene: .
j_gene: TRBJ1-2
abundance: .
v_gene: TRBV6-1
CDR3aa: CASSESGALGYGYTF
CDR3nt: TGTGCCAGCAGTGAGTCAGGGGCCCTTGGCTATGGCTACACCTTC

d_gene: TRBD1
j_gene: TRBJ2-2
abundance: .
v_gene: TRBV19
CDR3aa: CASTPWTGIGPNTGELFF
CDR3nt: TGTGCCAGTACCCCCTGGACAGGGATAGGCCCTAACACCGGGGAGCTGTTTTTT

d_gene: TRBD1
j_gene: TRBJ1-1
abundance: .
v_gene: TRBV19
CDR3aa: CASTPLDRGFFEAFF
CDR3nt: TGTGCCAGTACCCCATTAGACAGGGGCTTCTTTGAAGCTTTCTTT

d_gene: .
j_gene: TRBJ2-1
abundance: .
v_gene: TRBV7-3
CDR3aa: CASICDEQFF
CDR3nt: TGTGCCAGCATATGTGATGAGCAGTTCTTC

d_gene: TRBD1
j_gene: TRBJ2-1
abundance: .
v_gene: TRBV30
CDR3aa: CAWSVGQGAIDEQFF
CDR3nt: TGTGCCTGGAGTGTCGGGCAGGGGGCTATCGATGAGCAGTTCTTC

d_gene: .
j_gene: TRBJ1-6
abundance: .
v_gene: TRBV28
CDR3aa: CASGDLQQGAYSPLHF
CDR3nt: TGTGCCAGCGGGGACTTACAGCAAGGGGCTTATTCACCCCTCCACTTT

d_gene: TRBD2
j_gene: TRBJ2-7
abundance: .
v_gene: TRBV29-1
CDR3aa: CSVEEPASGNYEQYF
CDR3nt: TGCAGCGTTGAAGAACCGGCTAGCGGGAATTACGAGCAGTACTTC

d_gene: .
j_gene: TRBJ1-5
abundance: .
v_gene: TRBV19
CDR3aa: CASSIAQGGVSNQPQHF
CDR3nt: TGTGCCAGTAGTATAGCCCAGGGAGGGGTTAGCAATCAGCCCCAGCATTTT

d_gene: .
j_gene: TRBJ1-1
abundance: .
v_gene: TRBV7-9
CDR3aa: CASSLEMDRNSRAFF
CDR3nt: TGTGCCAGCAGCTTAGAGATGGATCGGAACAGTCGTGCTTTCTTT

d_gene: .
j_gene: TRBJ2-1
abundance: few
v_gene: TRBV7-2
CDR3aa: CASSSDSYEQFF
CDR3nt: TGTGCCAGCAGCTCCGACTCGTATGAGCAGTTCTTC

d_gene: TRBD1
j_gene: TRBJ1-5
abundance: once
v_gene: TRBV27
CDR3aa: CASRDRGLVDQPQHF
CDR3nt: TGTGCCAGCAGGGACAGGGGGCTTGTCGATCAGCCCCAGCATTTT

d_gene: TRBD1
j_gene: TRBJ2-7
abundance: .
v_gene: TRBV29-1
CDR3aa: CSVEFTQGRYEQYF
CDR3nt: TGCAGCGTTGAATTTACACAGGGGCGGTACGAGCAGTACTTC

d_gene: TRBD1
j_gene: TRBJ1-2
abundance: .
v_gene: TRBV7-9
CDR3aa: CASSFSPGTGFFNYGYTF
CDR3nt: TGTGCCAGCAGCTTCTCCCCCGGGACAGGGTTCTTTAACTATGGCTACACCTTC

d_gene: .
j_gene: TRBJ2-3
abundance: few
v_gene: TRBV5-1
CDR3aa: CASSLVGGGRRDTQYF
CDR3nt: TGCGCCAGCAGCCTAGTAGGGGGAGGGCGGAGAGATACGCAGTATTTT

d_gene: .
j_gene: TRBJ2-3
abundance: once
v_gene: TRBV30
CDR3aa: CAWSNGGDTDTQYF
CDR3nt: TGTGCCTGGAGTAACGGAGGGGACACAGATACGCAGTATTTT

d_gene: TRBD2
j_gene: TRBJ2-7
abundance: .
v_gene: TRBV25-1
CDR3aa: CASRLAGGHEQYF
CDR3nt: TGTGCCAGCAGACTAGCGGGAGGTCACGAGCAGTACTTC

d_gene: .
j_gene: TRBJ1-3
abundance: .
v_gene: TRBV5-6
CDR3aa: CASSRPASGTGTSGNTIYF
CDR3nt: TGTGCCAGCAGCCGCCCTGCCAGCGGAACAGGGACGTCTGGAAACACCATATATTTT

d_gene: .
j_gene: TRBJ1-5
abundance: .
v_gene: TRBV7-9
CDR3aa: CASSSQGWDQPQHF
CDR3nt: TGTGCCAGCAGCTCACAGGGCTGGGATCAGCCCCAGCATTTT